What follows are 15 T cell receptor beta chains derived from one specimen sequenced in a study of vaccination and CD4 T cells after COVID-19. Sequence data for DNA of cultured CD4+ T cells were generated by the Oncomine TCR Beta short-read assay. TCRdb reprocessed the PCR reads via MiXCR and lists one record per CDR3 protein. The sample has around 7,400 distinct CDR3 sequences, more than 50% seen once. Indicated treatment: approximately nine-day PBMC culture with coronavirus spike peptide pools or control peptides (ViraFEST assay). CD4+ T cells of the unexposed donor were collected before the COVID-19 pandemic (2011-2018). Their recognized antigens are unknown. The source material was CD4+ T cells from blood, cultured in vitro. These receptors were collected from a human donor in good health.

The chain couples TRBV27 to TRBJ1-1; D is perhaps TRBD1 (5 bases). V gave up 0 bases and J gave up 0 bases, with 8 bases separating them. The CDR3 consists of 15 residues. Germline V gives CDR1 MNHEY, CDR2 SMNVEV (reference sequence). The CDR3 sequence is CASSLSWGMNTEAFF. The CDR3 region has the DNA TGTGCCAGCAGTTTATCATGGGGGATGAACACTGAAGCTTTCTTT.

The rearrangement joins TRBV28 to TRBJ2-4; D remains ambiguous. This CDR3 has 10 residues. Germline lookup yields CDR1 MDHEN and CDR2 SYDVKM. Between the trimmed V and J ends, which lost 2 bases and 8 bases, there was a span of 1 base. The CDR3 reads CASSLDIQYF. CDR3 DNA: TGTGCCAGCAGTTTAGACATTCAGTACTTC.

This clonotype has just a few counts. Here the CDR3 DNA reads TGTGCCAGCACGGGACAGGATAATTCACCCCTCCACTTT. It yields the protein CASTGQDNSPLHF. The chain couples TRBV28 to TRBJ1-6; 8 nucleotides agree with TRBD1. Trimming cost V 7 bases and J 5 bases; bases outside gene matches: 1. Germline values: CDR1 MDHEN, CDR2 SYDVKM. The CDR3 contains 13 residues.

The chain links TRBV28 to TRBJ2-2; D is unclear. Deletions cut 5 bases from V and 0 bases from J, with 10 bases between. The germline V gene has CDR1 MDHEN and CDR2 SYDVKM. This CDR3 spans 15 amino acids. The CDR3, as DNA: TGTGCCAGCAGTCCACTTGGGACGAACACCGGGGAGCTGTTTTTT. Translating gives CASSPLGTNTGELFF.

V is TRBV10-2 and J is TRBJ2-7, with 8 nucleotides matching TRBD1. Trimming took 6 bases from V and 1 from J; bases not matched to a gene: 5. The CDR3 is made up of 14 amino acids. Germline CDR1 reads WSHSY; CDR2 reads SAAADI. The CDR3 nucleotides read TGCGCCAGCAGCGACCGGGACAGGTCCTACGAGCAGTACTTC. Translating it yields CASSDRDRSYEQYF.

CDR3 protein: CASSPRTTGSYEQYF. The CDR3 DNA follows: TGTGCCAGCTCACCACGTACCACAGGGTCCTACGAGCAGTACTTC. The genes are TRBV18 and TRBJ2-7; weak D call: TRBD1 (6 bases). CDR1 is KGHSH, CDR2 LQKENI, per germline. CDR3 length: 15 amino acids. V was clipped by 1 base and J by 1 base, with 11 bases between them.

The chain combines TRBV15 with TRBJ1-2; D unclear. The V end was cut by 1 base, the J end by 4 bases, with 16 bases between. Germline assignment: CDR1 LNHNV and CDR2 YYDKDF (reference sequence). The CDR3 is made up of 16 amino acids. As DNA, the CDR3 is TGTGCCACCAGCAGAGGGGGAAGGGAACCGAGCTATGGCTACACCTTC. It is translated as CATSRGGREPSYGYTF.

V gene TRBV30 combines with J gene TRBJ2-7; D gene ambiguous. The CDR3 consists of 15 residues. The V gene lost 0 bases and the J gene lost 0 bases, with 12 bases spanning the gap. Looked up from germline, CDR1 is GTSNPN and CDR2 is SVGIG (reference sequence). The CDR3 DNA reads as TGTGCCTGGAGTGTGGGTTCAGTGAGCTCCTACGAGCAGTACTTC. This codes for CAWSVGSVSSYEQYF.

The rearrangement joins TRBV3-1 to TRBJ2-5; 10 bases are a match to TRBD2. Unmatched junction bases numbered 10, after V lost 1 base and J lost 5 bases. This CDR3 spans 17 amino acids. Per germline, CDR1 LGHDT and CDR2 YNNKEL (reference sequence). CDR3 in DNA: TGTGCCAGCAGCCAAGGGACTAGCGGTCAAAGCGTGGAGACCCAGTACTTC. Its translation: CASSQGTSGQSVETQYF.

The chain employs TRBV27 and TRBJ2-6, with 10 bases that match TRBD1. V was pared by 2 bases and J by 2 bases, with 6 bases of the junction left unmatched. CDR1 is MNHEY and CDR2 is SMNVEV in the germline V gene (reference sequence). This CDR3 contains 18 residues. DNA of the CDR3: TGTGCCAGCAGTTTAAAGGGACAGGGGCGGGCTGGGGCCAACGTCCTGACTTTC. This encodes CASSLKGQGRAGANVLTF.

The gene calls are TRBV20-1 and TRBJ2-7; 9 nucleotides line up with TRBD1. The CDR3 runs 14 residues. J gave up 5 bases and V 2 bases, and 7 bases lay outside the gene matches. From germline, CDR1 is DFQATT and CDR2 SNEGSKA (reference sequence). The CDR3 bases are TGCAGTGCTAGAACCGGGACAGGGTACCACGAGCAGTACTTC. Translation: CSARTGTGYHEQYF.

The chain joins TRBV20-1 to TRBJ2-1, with 9 bases aligning to TRBD2. Germline CDR1 DFQATT, CDR2 SNEGSKA (reference sequence). The CDR3 has 15 residues. Unmatched junction bases numbered 11, after V lost 6 bases and J lost 5 bases. The CDR3 sequence: CSAGGGVGRNNEQFF. DNA of the CDR3: TGCAGTGCAGGCGGGGGGGTTGGGCGGAACAATGAGCAGTTCTTC.

This clonotype showed up just once. CDR3 sequence: CSARDGTSDTDTQYF. CDR3 nucleotide sequence: TGCAGTGCTAGAGATGGAACTAGCGACACAGATACGCAGTATTTT. The V and J genes are TRBV20-1 and TRBJ2-3; 7 nucleotides match TRBD2. CDR1 is DFQATT and CDR2 is SNEGSKA in the germline V gene (reference sequence). CDR3 length equals 15 residues. Losses at the gene ends were 0 bases for V and 2 bases for J; bases not matched to a gene: 5.

This chain uses TRBV10-3 with TRBJ2-5, with TRBD2 matching over 13 bases. The CDR3 totals 16 residues. The ends lost 3 bases at V and 2 bases at J; junction bases unmatched: 3. Germline V gene data show CDR1 as ENHRY and CDR2 as SYGVKD. CDR3 in amino acids: CAISEQGLAGQETQYF. The CDR3 nucleotides read TGTGCCATCAGTGAACAGGGACTAGCGGGGCAAGAGACCCAGTACTTC.

The rearrangement links TRBV6-8 to TRBJ2-2; TRBD2 is a possible D gene (6 bases). Looked up from germline, CDR1 is MNHGY and CDR2 is SAAAGT. The CDR3 runs 14 residues. V was pared by 2 bases and J by 6 bases, with 10 bases between. CDR3 in DNA: TGTGCCAGCAGTTACATAGGAGGGTCCGGGGAGCTGTTTTTT. Translated: CASSYIGGSGELFF.